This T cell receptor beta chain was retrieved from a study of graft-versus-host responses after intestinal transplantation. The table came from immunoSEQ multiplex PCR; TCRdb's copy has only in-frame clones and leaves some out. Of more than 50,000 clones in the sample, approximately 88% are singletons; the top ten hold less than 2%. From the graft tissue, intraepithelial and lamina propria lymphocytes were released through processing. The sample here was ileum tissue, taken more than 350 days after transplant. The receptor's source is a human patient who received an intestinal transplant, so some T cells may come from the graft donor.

The CDR3 spells CASRLAGGPPDTQYF. CDR3 in DNA: TGCGCCAGCAGGCTAGCGGGGGGGCCCCCAGATACGCAGTATTTT. V is TRBV4-1 and J is TRBJ2-3, with TRBD2 matching 12 bases. CDR1 is MGHRA, CDR2 YSYEKL, per germline. The CDR3 length is 15 residues. V dropped 6 bases and J dropped 4; count of bases not matched to a gene: 5.